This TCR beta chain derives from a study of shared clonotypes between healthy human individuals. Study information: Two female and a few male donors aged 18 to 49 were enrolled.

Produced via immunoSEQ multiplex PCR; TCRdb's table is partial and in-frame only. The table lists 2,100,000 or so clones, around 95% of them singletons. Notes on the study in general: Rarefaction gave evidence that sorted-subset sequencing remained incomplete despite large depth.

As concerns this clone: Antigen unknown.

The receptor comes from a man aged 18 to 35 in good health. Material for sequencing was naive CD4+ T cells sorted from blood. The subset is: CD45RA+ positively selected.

The CDR3 sequence: CASSERIGEKLFF. In DNA, the CDR3 is TGTGCCAGCAGTGAAAGGATTGGGGAAAAACTGTTTTTT. V and J are TRBV6-1 and TRBJ1-4; unclear D gene. Between the trimmed V and J ends, which lost 2 bases and 8 bases, there was a span of 9 bases. CDR3 length: 13 amino acids. The germline V gene has CDR1 MNHNS and CDR2 SASEGT.